The 15 T cell receptor beta chains in this list originate from one sample, sequenced in a study of molecular identifiers for immune sequencing clone quantification. TCRdb re-derived calls from the PCR reads in MiXCR, one entry per CDR3 protein. The sample gives around 40,000 distinct CDR3 sequences, roughly 19% of which show up once; under 1.3% is in the top ten. Sequenced input: naive CD8+ T cells from blood, with Jurkat cell RNA spiked in. Subset noted: FACS-sorted CD8+CD4-CCR7+CD45RA+ naive T cells. These receptors came from a human donor in good health. Some libraries in this study had Jurkat cell RNA spiked in.

The sample holds many counts of this clonotype. The chain is built from TRBV28 and TRBJ2-7; possible D gene TRBD1, 6 bases. The CDR3 has 15 amino acids. Germline V gene data show CDR1 as MDHEN and CDR2 as SYDVKM. The V gene lost 6 bases and the J gene lost 4 bases, with 19 bases spanning the gap. CDR3 in DNA: TGTGCCAGCAGCCCAATAGACAGGTCCTTATACGAGCAGTACTTC. Translation: CASSPIDRSLYEQYF. The whole variable domain, remainder taken from reference TRBV28 and TRBJ2-7, is DVKVTQSSRYLVKRTGEKVFLECVQDMDHENMFWYRQDPGLGLRLIYFSYDVKMKEKGDIPEGYSVSREKKERFSLILESASTNQTSMYLCASSPIDRSLYEQYFGPGTRLTVT.

At least ten counts were recorded for this clonotype. The chain joins TRBV12-3 or TRBV12-4 to TRBJ2-7; 8 bases align to TRBD1. The CDR3 spans 15 residues. V lost 0 bases to trimming and J lost 4 bases; unmatched junction nucleotides: 5. The CDR3 DNA sequence: TGTGCCAGCAGTTTAGCCCCGACAGGGGAGTACGAGCAGTACTTC. Protein: CASSLAPTGEYEQYF.

This clonotype was seen at least ten times. V is TRBV7-8 and J is TRBJ2-5; 11 nucleotides agree with TRBD1. The CDR3 extends over 17 amino acids. Trimming took 5 bases from V and 5 from J; bases not matched to a gene: 13. Germline CDR1 SGHVS, CDR2 FQNEAQ. The CDR3 nucleotides are TGTGCCAGCAGCCCCTCCATCGGACAGGGGGCAAAGGAGACCCAGTACTTC. Translated, it gives CASSPSIGQGAKETQYF. Supplemented by reference TRBV7-8 and TRBJ2-5, the full variable domain reads GAGVSQSPRYKVAKRGQDVALRCDPISGHVSLFWYQQALGQGPEFLTYFQNEAQLDKSGLPSDRFFAERPEGSVSTLKIQRTQQEDSAVYLCASSPSIGQGAKETQYFGPGTRLLVL.

This clonotype was seen at least ten times. V usage is TRBV4-2 and J usage is TRBJ2-3; TRBD2 matches at 7 bases. The germline CDR1 and CDR2 sequences are LGHNA and YNFKEQ. The CDR3 consists of 17 residues. V lost 3 bases and J lost 4; bases outside the gene matches: 13. Here the CDR3 reads CASSHVGRESGADTQYF. CDR3 DNA sequence: TGTGCCAGCAGCCACGTAGGGCGGGAGAGTGGTGCAGATACGCAGTATTTT.

This clonotype was detected many times. The V gene is TRBV9, the J gene TRBJ2-2; the D call may be TRBD1 or TRBD2 (5 bases each). V was shortened by 2 bases and J by 1 base, with 9 bases between the two germline ends. This CDR3 contains 15 residues. Germline CDR1 SGDLS, CDR2 YYNGEE. CDR3 protein: CASSVRDVNTGELFF. The CDR3 bases are TGTGCCAGCAGCGTCCGGGACGTGAACACCGGGGAGCTGTTTTTT. The full variable domain, in which reference TRBV9 and TRBJ2-2 provide the parts outside the CDR3, is DSGVTQTPKHLITATGQRVTLRCSPRSGDLSVYWYQQSLDQGLQFLIQYYNGEERAKGNILERFSAQQFPDLHSELNLSSLELGDSALYFCASSVRDVNTGELFFGEGSRLTVL.

This clonotype has at least ten counts. The CDR3 DNA follows: TGTGCCAGCAGTTTGTCGGGATATCCGAACACTGAAGCTTTCTTT. It codes for CASSLSGYPNTEAFF. The chain combines TRBV6-1 with TRBJ1-1; no firm D call. Germline V gene sequence: CDR1 MNHNS, CDR2 SASEGT. The V end was cut by 5 bases, the J end by 1 base, with 14 bases between. CDR3 size: 15 residues.

This clonotype is judged medium-sized. The genes are TRBV28 and TRBJ2-7, with 10 bases aligning to TRBD2. This CDR3 spans 16 amino acids. The ends lost 5 bases at V and 2 bases at J; junction bases unmatched: 9. Germline values: CDR1 MDHEN, CDR2 SYDVKM. The CDR3, as DNA: TGTGCCAGCAGTCCTCGCGGAGCGGGAGGGCCCTACGAGCAGTACTTC. Amino acid sequence: CASSPRGAGGPYEQYF.

This clonotype was counted many times. The gene calls are TRBV20-1 and TRBJ2-1; D ambiguous. V lost 1 base, J lost 6 bases, and 25 bases lay in between. Looked up from germline, CDR1 is DFQATT and CDR2 is SNEGSKA (reference sequence). This CDR3 comprises 18 residues. Written as DNA, the CDR3 is TGCAGTGCTAGAGGGGTATTCGTCGCCATTCAACAAGGCAATGAGCAGTTCTTC. This translates into CSARGVFVAIQQGNEQFF.

By share, this clonotype counts as medium-sized. V is TRBV29-1 and J is TRBJ1-1; D call uncertain. The germline gives CDR1 SQVTM, CDR2 ANQGSEA. CDR3 size: 11 residues. The ends were cut back, 3 bases at V and 2 bases at J, with 4 bases in the middle. The CDR3 protein is CSVEINTEAFF. CDR3 DNA: TGCAGCGTTGAGATAAACACTGAAGCTTTCTTT.

This clonotype showed up many times. A single base separates this from a much larger clone, so it may be a read error. This chain connects TRBV5-4 to TRBJ2-7; D is possibly TRBD2 (5 bases). CDR3 length: 16 amino acids. V lost 7 bases, J lost 0 bases, and 20 bases lay in between. In germline, CDR1 is SGHNT, CDR2 YYREEE (reference sequence). CDR3 in amino acids: CASDYRSGLSSYEQYF. The CDR3 DNA reads TGTGCCAGCGACTACCGGTCCGGGCTCTCCTCCTACGAGCAGTACTTC.

This clonotype appeared many times. The chain couples TRBV30 to TRBJ2-6; D tentatively fits TRBD1 or TRBD2 (6 bases each). CDR1 GTSNPN and CDR2 SVGIG come from the germline V gene (reference sequence). V was cut by 2 bases and J by 4 bases, with 12 bases left in between. The CDR3 loop spans 15 amino acids. The CDR3 reads CAWSPGASGANVLTF. CDR3 nucleotide sequence: TGTGCCTGGAGTCCGGGGGCGTCAGGGGCCAACGTCCTGACTTTC.

This clonotype was counted ten times or more. V and J are TRBV7-2 and TRBJ1-5; D uncertain. Germline V CDR1 and CDR2: SGHTA, FQGNSA. The V end was cut by 3 bases, the J end by 3 bases, with 6 bases between. CDR3 length: 13 residues. DNA for the CDR3: TGTGCCAGCAGCTTCGAACTCAATCAGCCCCAGCATTTT. This gives the protein CASSFELNQPQHF.

This clonotype was detected only a few times. V and J are TRBV10-3 and TRBJ1-5; D may be TRBD1 (5 bases). V lost 0 bases to trimming and J lost 0 bases, with 9 bases between them. Germline V gene sequence: CDR1 ENHRY, CDR2 SYGVKD. The CDR3 runs 16 residues. CDR3 nucleotides: TGTGCCATCAGTGAGTCCCTTACAGGTAGCAATCAGCCCCAGCATTTT. Translating it yields CAISESLTGSNQPQHF.

This clonotype is labeled as medium-sized. The rearrangement joins TRBV7-2 to TRBJ2-7; the match to TRBD1 covers 10 bases. Germline V gene lookup returns CDR1 SGHTA and CDR2 FQGNSA. V gave up 5 bases and J gave up 4 bases; unmatched junction bases: 2. This CDR3 spans 13 amino acids. CDR3 loop: CASSPGQGYEQYF. The CDR3 DNA reads TGTGCCAGCAGCCCGGGACAGGGGTACGAGCAGTACTTC.

This clonotype was counted many times. This chain links TRBV19 with TRBJ1-1; unclear D gene. Germline lookup yields CDR1 LNHDA and CDR2 SQIVND (reference sequence). The CDR3 extends over 13 amino acids. V was pared by 7 bases and J by 0 bases, with 9 bases between. CDR3 sequence reads: CASNWGMNTEAFF. DNA for the CDR3: TGTGCCAGTAACTGGGGAATGAACACTGAAGCTTTCTTT.